Listed below are T cell receptor beta chains from one sample, sequenced in a study of PD-1 blockade in classical Hodgkin lymphoma. The method was immunoSEQ multiplex PCR; TCRdb's version includes in-frame clones alone and lacks a portion of them. Altogether tens of thousands of clones are present, 89% being singletons, with the ten largest covering approximately 12%. Sequenced material: peripheral blood mononuclear cells (PBMCs), taken before the second cycle of nivolumab. These receptors all stem from a human donor with classical Hodgkin lymphoma. Each CDR3 is given with its conserved first and last residue. A D gene is named only where the DNA matches it firmly. Some rows mark clone size as missing; the rest say once, few, many or name a class of expanded clone.

v_gene: TRBV18; len: 11; d_gene: -; abundance: -; j_gene: TRBJ2-5; CDR3nt: TGTGCCAGCTCACGCCAAGAGACCCAGTACTTC; CDR3aa: CASSRQETQYF
v_gene: TRBV19; len: 14; d_gene: -; abundance: -; j_gene: TRBJ2-7; CDR3nt: TGTGCCAGTAGTATAGAGGCAGGGAGCCACGAGCAGTACTTC; CDR3aa: CASSIEAGSHEQYF
v_gene: TRBV11-2; len: 18; d_gene: -; abundance: -; j_gene: TRBJ1-4; CDR3nt: TGTGCCAGCAGCTTAGCTCCACAACCGACAGGACTTAATGAAAAACTGTTTTTT; CDR3aa: CASSLAPQPTGLNEKLFF
v_gene: TRBV30; len: 12; d_gene: -; abundance: -; j_gene: TRBJ2-7; CDR3nt: TGTGCCTGGAGTGCCCAATCCTACGAGCAGTACTTC; CDR3aa: CAWSAQSYEQYF
v_gene: TRBV18; len: 16; d_gene: -; abundance: -; j_gene: TRBJ2-7; CDR3nt: TGTGCCAGCTCACCACGGGGCGGGACAGACTACTACGAGCAGTACTTC; CDR3aa: CASSPRGGTDYYEQYF
v_gene: TRBV28; len: 19; d_gene: TRBD1; abundance: -; j_gene: TRBJ1-5; CDR3nt: TGTGCCAGCAGACTAGGGACAGTGGGGGGCTCTTATAGCAATCAGCCCCAGCATTTT; CDR3aa: CASRLGTVGGSYSNQPQHF
v_gene: TRBV30; len: 13; d_gene: -; abundance: -; j_gene: TRBJ2-2; CDR3nt: TGTGCCTGTAACACACAGAACACCGGGGAGCTGTTTTTT; CDR3aa: CACNTQNTGELFF
v_gene: TRBV6-1; len: 15; d_gene: -; abundance: -; j_gene: TRBJ2-5; CDR3nt: TGTGCCAGCAGTGATTCCGGGAGAAACCCCCGCCCCCAGTACTTC; CDR3aa: CASSDSGRNPRPQYF
v_gene: TRBV18; len: 11; d_gene: -; abundance: -; j_gene: TRBJ2-1; CDR3nt: TGTGCCAGCTCACCGAAGAATGAGCAGTTCTTC; CDR3aa: CASSPKNEQFF
v_gene: TRBV5-1; len: 15; d_gene: TRBD2; abundance: -; j_gene: TRBJ2-7; CDR3nt: TGCGCCAGCAGCTTGATAGCGGGAGAAGCCTACGAGCAGTACTTC; CDR3aa: CASSLIAGEAYEQYF
v_gene: TRBV5-1; len: 14; d_gene: -; abundance: -; j_gene: TRBJ2-1; CDR3nt: TGCGCCACCCGAGAAGGGAGCTCCTACAATGAGCAGTTCTTC; CDR3aa: CATREGSSYNEQFF
v_gene: TRBV5-4; len: 15; d_gene: TRBD1; abundance: -; j_gene: TRBJ2-2; CDR3nt: TGTGCCAGCAGCCCGGACAGGGGGCCTGGCGGGGAGCTGTTTTTT; CDR3aa: CASSPDRGPGGELFF
v_gene: TRBV27; len: 13; d_gene: -; abundance: once; j_gene: TRBJ2-7; CDR3nt: TGTGCCAGCAGACCAGGGATGAACTACGAGCAGTACTTC; CDR3aa: CASRPGMNYEQYF
v_gene: TRBV10-1; len: 16; d_gene: -; abundance: -; j_gene: TRBJ1-4; CDR3nt: TGCGCCAGCAGTGTTAGGACAAGTGCAACTAATGAAAAACTGTTTTTT; CDR3aa: CASSVRTSATNEKLFF
v_gene: TRBV28; len: 15; d_gene: -; abundance: once; j_gene: TRBJ2-3; CDR3nt: TGTGCCAGCAGTTTTTTCGCAGGGCCCTCAGATACGCAGTATTTT; CDR3aa: CASSFFAGPSDTQYF
v_gene: TRBV20-1; len: 10; d_gene: -; abundance: few; j_gene: TRBJ2-5; CDR3nt: TGCAGTGCTAGAGTGGAGACCCAGTACTTC; CDR3aa: CSARVETQYF
v_gene: TRBV27; len: 14; d_gene: -; abundance: -; j_gene: TRBJ2-1; CDR3nt: TGTGCCAGCAGTTTGGCGCGGGCAACCAATGAGCAGTTCTTC; CDR3aa: CASSLARATNEQFF
v_gene: TRBV2; len: 13; d_gene: -; abundance: -; j_gene: TRBJ2-5; CDR3nt: TGTGCCAGCAAGAGTGGGGTGGGAGAGACCCAGTACTTC; CDR3aa: CASKSGVGETQYF
v_gene: TRBV28; len: 15; d_gene: -; abundance: once; j_gene: TRBJ2-7; CDR3nt: TGTGCCAGCAGTAGTTCGCGGGACAACGATTACGAGCAGTACTTC; CDR3aa: CASSSSRDNDYEQYF
v_gene: TRBV5-4; len: 16; d_gene: TRBD1; abundance: -; j_gene: TRBJ1-6; CDR3nt: TGTGCCAGCAGCTTGTGGGTTTGGCAGGGGGGTTACCCCCTCCACTTT; CDR3aa: CASSLWVWQGGYPLHF
v_gene: TRBV27; len: 15; d_gene: -; abundance: -; j_gene: TRBJ1-5; CDR3nt: TGTGCCAGCAGTTTATTGGGGGCGAGCAATCAGCCCCAGCATTTT; CDR3aa: CASSLLGASNQPQHF
v_gene: TRBV28; len: 15; d_gene: TRBD1; abundance: few; j_gene: TRBJ1-5; CDR3nt: TGTGCCAGCAGTCGTCCCCAGGGGGACAATCAGCCCCAGCATTTT; CDR3aa: CASSRPQGDNQPQHF
v_gene: TRBV19; len: 17; d_gene: TRBD2; abundance: -; j_gene: TRBJ2-7; CDR3nt: TGTGCCAGTAGTCCCCGACTAGCGGGGACCATTCCCTACGAGCAGTACTTC; CDR3aa: CASSPRLAGTIPYEQYF
v_gene: TRBV18; len: 16; d_gene: -; abundance: -; j_gene: TRBJ1-5; CDR3nt: TGTGCCAGCTCCTTGACTGTACAGGGAAACGTAGGAGCCCAGCATTTT; CDR3aa: CASSLTVQGNVGAQHF
v_gene: TRBV2; len: 13; d_gene: -; abundance: -; j_gene: TRBJ2-5; CDR3nt: TGTGCCAGCGACAGTAGGGCAAAAGAGACCCAGTACTTC; CDR3aa: CASDSRAKETQYF
v_gene: TRBV4-1; len: 17; d_gene: TRBD1; abundance: once; j_gene: TRBJ1-4; CDR3nt: TGCGCCAGCAGCCAAGATCAGGGGGGGGCTGGTAATGAAAAACTGTTTTTT; CDR3aa: CASSQDQGGAGNEKLFF
v_gene: TRBV28; len: 15; d_gene: -; abundance: -; j_gene: TRBJ2-5; CDR3nt: TGTGCCAGCAGGGCCGGGGCGGGGTACCAAGAGACCCAGTACTTC; CDR3aa: CASRAGAGYQETQYF
v_gene: TRBV7-2; len: 11; d_gene: -; abundance: -; j_gene: TRBJ1-1; CDR3nt: TGTGCCAGCAGATTACAGGGTGAAGCTTTCTTT; CDR3aa: CASRLQGEAFF
v_gene: TRBV19; len: 15; d_gene: TRBD1; abundance: -; j_gene: TRBJ2-2; CDR3nt: TGTGCCAGCTCGAGACAGGGGGCCTACACCGGGGAGCTGTTTTTT; CDR3aa: CASSRQGAYTGELFF
v_gene: TRBV6-1; len: 15; d_gene: TRBD2; abundance: -; j_gene: TRBJ2-3; CDR3nt: TGTGCCAGCAGCGACCGGCGGGGGGCCTTGGATACGCAGTATTTT; CDR3aa: CASSDRRGALDTQYF
v_gene: TRBV6-4; len: 16; d_gene: TRBD1; abundance: -; j_gene: TRBJ2-5; CDR3nt: TGTGCCAGCAGGGGCAGGGGGCTCGGGGTGGAAGAGACCCAGTACTTC; CDR3aa: CASRGRGLGVEETQYF
v_gene: TRBV7-2; len: 15; d_gene: -; abundance: -; j_gene: TRBJ2-5; CDR3nt: TGTGCCAGCGCCGGAAGACTGGGGTCGGATGAGACCCAGTACTTC; CDR3aa: CASAGRLGSDETQYF
v_gene: TRBV6-6; len: 16; d_gene: TRBD2; abundance: -; j_gene: TRBJ2-2; CDR3nt: TGTGCCAGCAGTTACCGGGCGGGGGCGAACACCGGGGAGCTGTTTTTT; CDR3aa: CASSYRAGANTGELFF
v_gene: TRBV28; len: 15; d_gene: -; abundance: -; j_gene: TRBJ1-4; CDR3nt: TGTGCCAGCAGTTTTGGGGATCGAACTAATGAAAAACTGTTTTTT; CDR3aa: CASSFGDRTNEKLFF
v_gene: TRBV7-8; len: 16; d_gene: TRBD2; abundance: -; j_gene: TRBJ2-7; CDR3nt: TGTGCCAGCAGCTTATACCTGCTAGCGGATTCCTACGAGCAGTACTTC; CDR3aa: CASSLYLLADSYEQYF
v_gene: TRBV14; len: 13; d_gene: -; abundance: -; j_gene: TRBJ2-7; CDR3nt: TGTGCCAGCAGCCTCCAAGGCTCCTACGAGCAGTACTTC; CDR3aa: CASSLQGSYEQYF
v_gene: TRBV6-5; len: 11; d_gene: -; abundance: -; j_gene: TRBJ2-1; CDR3nt: TGTGCCAGCAGAACAGGTTTTGAGCAGTTCTTC; CDR3aa: CASRTGFEQFF
v_gene: TRBV4-1; len: 15; d_gene: -; abundance: -; j_gene: TRBJ2-7; CDR3nt: TGCGCCAGCAGCCAAGATCGGTTAGGCTTCTACGAGCAGTACTTC; CDR3aa: CASSQDRLGFYEQYF
v_gene: TRBV5-1; len: 14; d_gene: TRBD2; abundance: -; j_gene: TRBJ2-1; CDR3nt: TGCGCCAGCAGCATAGCGGGAGGGACCAATGAGCAGTTCTTC; CDR3aa: CASSIAGGTNEQFF
v_gene: TRBV7-8; len: 15; d_gene: TRBD2; abundance: -; j_gene: TRBJ2-1; CDR3nt: TGTGCCAGCAGCCCAGATAGCGGGAGGCTCAATGAGCAGTTCTTC; CDR3aa: CASSPDSGRLNEQFF
v_gene: TRBV11-3; len: 16; d_gene: -; abundance: -; j_gene: TRBJ2-1; CDR3nt: TGTGCCAGCAGCTTAGGCGGTCTTCCATCTGACAATGAGCAGTTCTTC; CDR3aa: CASSLGGLPSDNEQFF
v_gene: TRBV5-1; len: 15; d_gene: -; abundance: -; j_gene: TRBJ2-5; CDR3nt: TGCGCCAGCAGCCCCCAGGGGACTGACCAAGAGACCCAGTACTTC; CDR3aa: CASSPQGTDQETQYF
v_gene: TRBV28; len: 14; d_gene: -; abundance: -; j_gene: TRBJ2-3; CDR3nt: TGTGCCAGCAGTTATCCGGGCCCCACCCCAACGCAGTATTTT; CDR3aa: CASSYPGPTPTQYF
v_gene: TRBV29-1; len: 17; d_gene: TRBD1; abundance: -; j_gene: TRBJ2-5; CDR3nt: TGCAGCGTTGAAGATCTTCTTACAGGGGTAAGGGAGGAGACCCAGTACTTC; CDR3aa: CSVEDLLTGVREETQYF
v_gene: TRBV6-5; len: 13; d_gene: TRBD2; abundance: few; j_gene: TRBJ2-7; CDR3nt: TGTGCCAGCAGTTACTCGAGCGGGGCCGGCCAGTACTTC; CDR3aa: CASSYSSGAGQYF
v_gene: TRBV19; len: 15; d_gene: -; abundance: -; j_gene: TRBJ1-4; CDR3nt: TGTGCCAGTAGGCCCCGGGACGGAAGTAATGAAAAACTGTTTTTT; CDR3aa: CASRPRDGSNEKLFF